The 17 T cell receptor beta chains reported below all come from one sample, sequenced in a study of blood T cell repertoires in COVID-19. Measured with immunoSEQ multiplex PCR; TCRdb has only the in-frame clones, and not every one. This repertoire shows approximately 150,000 clones, about 87% found once; its top ten account for about 6%. Material for sequencing was peripheral blood. The receptors were gathered from a man older than 75 with acute or convalescent COVID-19.

V usage is TRBV6-5 and J usage is TRBJ1-6; D is possibly TRBD1 (6 bases). CDR3 length: 15 residues. CDR1 is MNHEY and CDR2 is SVGAGI in the germline V gene. The V and J ends lost 7 bases and 2 bases respectively, with 12 bases between them. For the CDR3, the DNA is TGTGCCAGCAATTCCGGGACAACCTATAATTCACCCCTCCACTTT. This translates into CASNSGTTYNSPLHF.

The chain couples TRBV27 to TRBJ2-1; TRBD1 is a possible D gene (6 bases). This CDR3 spans 14 amino acids. The V end lost 5 bases, the J end lost 4 bases, and 12 bases lay between the germline ends. Germline-derived CDR1 and CDR2 are MNHEY and SMNVEV (reference sequence). This chain's CDR3 is CASSPGQQYNEQFF. In nucleotides, the CDR3 is TGTGCCAGCAGTCCGGGACAACAATACAATGAGCAGTTCTTC.

On this clone itself: An end of the junction differs from the germline gene, which may be a read error. This sequence joins TRBV19 and TRBJ2-5, with a possible D match to TRBD1 (8 bases). Germline CDR1 reads LNHDA; CDR2 reads SQIVND (reference sequence). The CDR3 is made up of 15 amino acids. CDR3 loop: CPSSKQHRGGETQYF. The CDR3 nucleotides are TGTCCCAGTAGTAAACAACACAGGGGGGGGGAGACCCAGTACTTC. Full variable domain (outside the CDR3, taken from reference TRBV19 and TRBJ2-5): DGGITQSPKYLFRKEGQNVTLSCEQNLNHDAMYWYRQDPGQGLRLIYYSQIVNDFQKGDIAEGYSVSREKKESFPLTVTSAQKNPTAFYLCPSSKQHRGGETQYFGPGTRLLVL.

The chain carries TRBV5-6 and TRBJ2-2, with 11 bases lining up with TRBD1. The CDR3 is 19 residues long. Trimming took 3 bases from V and 1 from J; bases not matched to a gene: 11. The V gene's germline CDR1 is SGHDT and CDR2 YYEEEE. The CDR3 nucleotides read TGTGCCAGCAGCTCACTCACGGACAGGGGGCTCGTGAACACCGGGGAGCTGTTTTTT. This sequence encodes CASSSLTDRGLVNTGELFF.

The gene calls are TRBV9 and TRBJ1-2; D possibly corresponds to TRBD1 (6 bases). The V gene lost 2 bases and the J gene lost 6 bases, with 11 bases spanning the gap. This CDR3 region has 13 residues. Germline V gene sequence: CDR1 SGDLS, CDR2 YYNGEE. This CDR3 is CASSVTGSDGYTF. CDR3 sequence (DNA): TGTGCCAGCAGCGTTACAGGGTCAGATGGCTACACCTTC.

This clone was seen a handful of times. The chain couples TRBV7-2 to TRBJ2-5; no clear D gene. The germline V gene encodes CDR1 SGHTA and CDR2 FQGNSA. V lost 5 bases and J 4 bases, leaving 11 bases between the germline ends. CDR3 length: 13 residues. The CDR3 DNA is TGTGCCAGCAGCCGATCTAGTATAGAGACCCAGTACTTC. Translation: CASSRSSIETQYF.

This chain joins TRBV7-2 and TRBJ2-5; 7 bases map to TRBD1. In germline, CDR1 is SGHTA, CDR2 FQGNSA. The CDR3 consists of 17 residues. J was trimmed by 2 bases and V by 3 bases; bases with no gene match: 12. CDR3 amino acids: CASSFDLRGKVQETQYF. The DNA for the CDR3 is TGTGCCAGCAGCTTCGACCTCAGGGGGAAAGTTCAAGAGACCCAGTACTTC. Looking up the rest from reference TRBV7-2 and TRBJ2-5 gives the full variable domain: GAGVSQSPSNKVTEKGKDVELRCDPISGHTALYWYRQSLGQGLEFLIYFQGNSAPDKSGLPSDRFSAERTGGSVSTLTIQRTQQEDSAVYLCASSFDLRGKVQETQYFGPGTRLLVL.

The rearrangement links TRBV29-1 to TRBJ2-3; possible D gene TRBD1, 5 bases. The CDR3 has 14 residues. The germline V and J ends were trimmed by 6 bases and 2 bases, with 15 bases remaining between them. Germline lookup yields CDR1 SQVTM and CDR2 ANQGSEA. CDR3 in amino acids: CSVNRISNTDTQYF. CDR3 DNA: TGCAGCGTAAACAGGATAAGCAACACAGATACGCAGTATTTT.

J is TRBJ1-5 and V is TRBV19; D gene unclear. Trimming left V 8 bases short and J 4 bases short, with 9 bases between. CDR3 length equals 12 residues. From germline, CDR1 is LNHDA and CDR2 SQIVND (reference sequence). CDR3 DNA sequence: TGTGCCAGTGAACAGAGAAATCAGCCCCAGCATTTT. This sequence encodes CASEQRNQPQHF.

This clone was counted a single time. The chain combines TRBV2 with TRBJ1-1; 8 nucleotides match TRBD1. The CDR3 totals 16 residues. Per the germline V gene, CDR1 is SNHLY and CDR2 is FYNNEI. The V segment lost 6 bases and the J segment 0 bases; nucleotides outside the gene matches: 9. The CDR3 coding sequence is TGTGCCAGCAGGATAACAGGGGGGCTCATGAACACTGAAGCTTTCTTT. This codes for CASRITGGLMNTEAFF. Together with reference TRBV2 and TRBJ1-1, the CDR3 gives the full variable domain: EPEVTQTPSHQVTQMGQEVILRCVPISNHLYFYWYRQILGQKVEFLVSFYNNEISEKSEIFDDQFSVERPDGSNFTLKIRSTKLEDSAMYFCASRITGGLMNTEAFFGQGTRLTVV.

The V call is TRBV5-1, the J call TRBJ1-2, with 8 bases matching TRBD1. V gave up 3 bases and J gave up 0 bases; unmatched junction bases: 4. Germline-derived CDR1 and CDR2 are SGHRS and YFSETQ. The CDR3 sequence is 15 residues long. This CDR3 reads CASSSPGGSNYGYTF. In nucleotides, the CDR3 is TGCGCCAGCAGCTCGCCAGGGGGCTCTAACTATGGCTACACCTTC.

The chain recombines TRBV28 with TRBJ1-4; 7 nucleotides agree with TRBD1. Per germline, CDR1 MDHEN and CDR2 SYDVKM. With 4 bases clipped from V and 1 base from J, the junction kept 3 bases outside the gene matches. This CDR3 is 15 amino acids long. The CDR3 DNA reads as TGTGCCAGCAGTTGGGACAGTAAAACTAATGAAAAACTGTTTTTT. Translated: CASSWDSKTNEKLFF.

This chain joins TRBV24-1 and TRBJ2-3; TRBD1 might be the D (5 bases). Germline V gives CDR1 KGHDR, CDR2 SFDVKD. V lost 0 bases, J lost 2 bases, and 11 bases lay in between. The CDR3 has 16 residues. In DNA, the CDR3 is TGTGCCACCAGTGATTTGGGCAGGGCAGACACAGATACGCAGTATTTT. Protein product: CATSDLGRADTDTQYF.

A single count supports this clone. The chain couples TRBV19 to TRBJ1-2; D unclear. CDR1 is LNHDA, CDR2 SQIVND, per germline (reference sequence). This CDR3 is built from 15 residues. V lost 3 bases, J lost 4 bases, and 15 bases lay in between. The chain's CDR3 is CASSMEARNPYGYTF. The CDR3 nucleotides read TGTGCCAGTAGTATGGAGGCTAGAAACCCCTATGGCTACACCTTC.

The chain uses TRBV29-1 and TRBJ1-5; 7 bases are shared with TRBD1. With V trimmed by 4 bases and J by 6 bases, 9 bases remained unmatched. The CDR3 is 14 amino acids. The germline V gene has CDR1 SQVTM and CDR2 ANQGSEA. CDR3 region: CSVVDGGGSQPQHF. The CDR3 DNA sequence: TGCAGCGTTGTAGATGGAGGGGGCAGTCAGCCCCAGCATTTT.

The chain couples TRBV6-5 to TRBJ1-4, with 8 nucleotides matching TRBD1. CDR3 length: 13 residues. The V gene's germline CDR1 is MNHEY and CDR2 SVGAGI. J lost 6 bases, V lost 8 bases, and 5 bases had no gene match. In nucleotides, the CDR3 is TGTGCCAGCCGGACAGGGAATGATGAAAAACTGTTTTTT. Its translation is CASRTGNDEKLFF.

This sequence joins TRBV5-1 and TRBJ2-3; 10 nucleotides align to TRBD1. This CDR3 region has 15 residues. CDR1 is SGHRS, CDR2 YFSETQ, per germline. V shed 4 bases and J 2 bases; nucleotides not matched to a gene: 4. The chain's CDR3 is CASSQGQGYTDTQYF. The CDR3, as DNA: TGCGCCAGCAGCCAGGGACAGGGGTACACAGATACGCAGTATTTT.